The rows below give T cell receptor beta chains drawn from one sample of a study of T cell changes during pregnancy in multiple sclerosis. Measured with immunoSEQ multiplex PCR; TCRdb has only the in-frame clones, and not every one. The sample comprises 60,000 to 95,000 clones, over 80% of which are singletons, and 0.4% to 0.45% rests with the top ten. The sequences come from CD4+ T cells from peripheral blood mononuclear cells, collected before pregnancy. Receptor source: a female donor with multiple sclerosis, enrolled in a pregnancy study. CDR3s include the opening cysteine and the closing phenylalanine or tryptophan. The order of the fields is D gene, clone size, V gene, J gene, CDR3 DNA, CDR3 protein. The D gene is left open where the match is weak. Clone size appears in some rows only: once, few, many, or a class for an expanded clone.

>TRBD2|.|TRBV29-1|TRBJ2-1
TGCAGCGTTGAATACAACCAGCGGGGCAATGAGCAGTTCTTC
CSVEYNQRGNEQFF
>.|.|TRBV30|TRBJ1-2
TGTGCCTGGAGTGGCACGATGTCGGATGGCTACACCTTC
CAWSGTMSDGYTF
>.|.|TRBV6-1|TRBJ1-5
TGTGCTACGGGGATATCCAATCAGCCCCAGCATTTT
CATGISNQPQHF
>.|.|TRBV2|TRBJ2-5
TGTGCCAGCAGTGTCACGCGGGAGACCCAGTACTTC
CASSVTRETQYF
>TRBD1|.|TRBV4-2|TRBJ2-7
TGTGCCAGCAGCCAAGCCGGGACAGGGGTATACGAGCAGTACTTC
CASSQAGTGVYEQYF
>TRBD2|.|TRBV5-1|TRBJ2-5
TGCGCCACCGCAATGGGGGGGTTAGAGACCCAGTACTTC
CATAMGGLETQYF
>.|once|TRBV9|TRBJ2-1
TGTGCCAGCAGCGCCAGAGGGACTGCGGATGAGCAGTTCTTC
CASSARGTADEQFF
>TRBD1|once|TRBV27|TRBJ2-1
TGTGCCAGCCAAGTACAGGGGGCAAGGTACAATGAGCAGTTCTTC
CASQVQGARYNEQFF
>TRBD1|.|TRBV9|TRBJ2-7
TGTGCCAGCAGCCCCGGACAGGGAACTACCTACGAGCAGTACTTC
CASSPGQGTTYEQYF
>.|.|TRBV11-2|TRBJ2-1
TGTGCCAGCAGCTTAGGGTTAGGGTTACGGGATGTCTCCTACAATGAGCAGTTCTTC
CASSLGLGLRDVSYNEQFF
>TRBD1|once|TRBV30|TRBJ2-2
TGTGCCTGCGGACAGGGGGCCCCCACCGGGGAGCTGTTTTTT
CACGQGAPTGELFF
>TRBD2|.|TRBV30|TRBJ2-5
TGTGCCTGGAGTGGCCCCCTAGCGGGGGGGGAGACCCAGTACTTC
CAWSGPLAGGETQYF
>TRBD2|.|TRBV19|TRBJ2-1
TGTGCCAGTAGTATAGGTCGGGGGCTAGCGGGGGGGCCTTTCTACAATGAGCAGTTCTTC
CASSIGRGLAGGPFYNEQFF
>TRBD2|.|TRBV5-1|TRBJ2-1
TGCGCCAGCAGCTTTACTAGCGGGAGGGAAAATGAGCAGTTCTTC
CASSFTSGRENEQFF
>.|.|TRBV28|TRBJ2-1
TGTGCCAGCAGTTTTCGACAGGTTAGCAGAAGCTCCTACAATGAGCAGTTCTTC
CASSFRQVSRSSYNEQFF
>.|.|TRBV30|TRBJ1-1
TGTGCCTGGCTCGCCGGTGAAGCTTTCTTT
CAWLAGEAFF
>TRBD2|.|TRBV7-3|TRBJ2-2
TGTGCCAGCAGCTTAATGCCGACTAGCGGGAGGGCGAACACCGGGGAGCTGTTTTTT
CASSLMPTSGRANTGELFF
>.|once|TRBV19|TRBJ2-7
TGTGCCAGTAGACGGCTAGCGCGTCAAAATTACGAGCAGTACTTC
CASRRLARQNYEQYF
>TRBD2|once|TRBV5-1|TRBJ2-3
TGCGCCAGCAGCAGCGGGAGGAAAACAGATACGCAGTATTTT
CASSSGRKTDTQYF
>.|.|TRBV30|TRBJ1-6
TGTGCCTGGAGTGTCCCGTGGGACACAAATTCACCCCTCCACTTT
CAWSVPWDTNSPLHF
>TRBD1|.|TRBV7-8|TRBJ1-1
TGTGCCAGCAGCAGTTTGGGACAGGGCGGGACTGAAGCTTTCTTT
CASSSLGQGGTEAFF
>TRBD1|.|TRBV27|TRBJ1-6
TGTGCCAGCAGCCGGGACAGGGGGCTAAACTCCTATAATTCACCCCTCCACTTT
CASSRDRGLNSYNSPLHF
>TRBD1|.|TRBV25-1|TRBJ2-1
TGTGCCAGCAGTACGGGACAGGGACGGGATGAGCAGTTCTTC
CASSTGQGRDEQFF
>.|.|TRBV6-1|TRBJ2-1
TGTGCCAGCCGAGAAACAGGGACCTACAATGAGCAGTTCTTC
CASRETGTYNEQFF
>TRBD2|.|TRBV5-6|TRBJ2-3
TGTGCCAGCAGCTTGATTCTTAGCGGGAAGACAGATACGCAGTATTTT
CASSLILSGKTDTQYF
>TRBD1|once|TRBV11-1|TRBJ1-1
TGTGCCAGCAGCGAGGGGACAGGGTTCGCGGTTTTGCGGAACACTGAAGCTTTCTTT
CASSEGTGFAVLRNTEAFF
>TRBD2|.|TRBV10-3|TRBJ2-1
TGTGCCATCAGTGACAGGCCTCCTAGCGGGAGGACTGAGCAGTTCTTC
CAISDRPPSGRTEQFF
>.|.|TRBV7-2|TRBJ2-7
TGTGCCAGCAGCCCCCAAAGTGGTAGCGGAGCCTACGAGCAGTACTTC
CASSPQSGSGAYEQYF
>.|.|TRBV28|TRBJ1-5
TGTGCCAGCAGTTTAGTCGTACAGAGCTATAGCAATCAGCCCCAGCATTTT
CASSLVVQSYSNQPQHF
>TRBD1|.|TRBV11-2|TRBJ2-7
TGTGCCAGCAGCTTAGAACCCAGACAGGGAACCTACGAGCAGTACTTC
CASSLEPRQGTYEQYF
>TRBD1|.|TRBV28|TRBJ2-7
TGTGCCAGCAGTTTCTCCGGGACAGGGTCCTACGAGCAGTACTTC
CASSFSGTGSYEQYF
>.|.|TRBV5-5|TRBJ2-2
TGTGCCAGCAGCTTGGCCCAGGGGAACACCGGGGAGCTGTTTTTT
CASSLAQGNTGELFF
>.|once|TRBV5-1|TRBJ2-3
TGCGCCAGCAGCGCGGATGACCCTGGGGATACGCAGTATTTT
CASSADDPGDTQYF
>TRBD1|.|TRBV9|TRBJ1-3
TGTGCCAGCCGCCGACAGGGGGGTCCTGGAAACACCATATATTTT
CASRRQGGPGNTIYF
>TRBD2|.|TRBV19|TRBJ2-1
TGTGCCAGTAGAAGACTAGCGGGGGGGCCCAATGAGCAGTTCTTC
CASRRLAGGPNEQFF
>TRBD2|once|TRBV27|TRBJ2-7
TGTGCCAGCAGTTATAGGGGGGCAAATCTAGCGGGAGCATCCTACGAGCAGTACTTC
CASSYRGANLAGASYEQYF
>TRBD2|.|TRBV4-1|TRBJ2-1
TGCGCCAGCAGCCCCGGGGCTAGCGGGAGGAGTAATGAGCAGTTCTTC
CASSPGASGRSNEQFF
>.|.|TRBV5-1|TRBJ2-1
TGCGCCAGCAGCTCACGCGGGGAGAGGGTCTTTGAGCAGTTCTTC
CASSSRGERVFEQFF
>TRBD1|.|TRBV7-8|TRBJ2-3
TGTGCCAGCAGCTCATACAGGGGGCGCCAGTATTTT
CASSSYRGRQYF
>.|.|TRBV13|TRBJ2-7
TGTGCCAGCAGCTTAACCGGGAGAGCTCTTTACTTC
CASSLTGRALYF
>TRBD1|.|TRBV5-8|TRBJ1-6
TGTGCCAGCAGCTTGGGACAGGGTAATTCACCCCTCCACTTT
CASSLGQGNSPLHF
>TRBD1|.|TRBV29-1|TRBJ2-5
TGCAGCGCGGACAGGGACGAGACCCAGTACTTC
CSADRDETQYF
>.|.|TRBV29-1|TRBJ2-5
TGCAGCGTTGTTGGGGGGACGAGCGAGGGGACCCAGTACTTC
CSVVGGTSEGTQYF
>TRBD2|once|TRBV5-1|TRBJ2-3
TGCGCCAGTATAGCGGGGTCCACCACAGATACGCAGTATTTT
CASIAGSTTDTQYF
>TRBD2|.|TRBV14|TRBJ2-3
TGTGCCAGCAGCCACCCTAGCGGGGGGGCCCCAGATACGCAGTATTTT
CASSHPSGGAPDTQYF
>TRBD1|.|TRBV28|TRBJ1-4
TGTGCCAGCAGCAGGGGGCAGGTTGAAAAACTGTTTTTT
CASSRGQVEKLFF
>.|.|TRBV14|TRBJ2-7
TGTGCCAGCAGCCCCTCCCCGGGTCCCTACGAGCAGTACTTC
CASSPSPGPYEQYF
>.|.|TRBV20-1|TRBJ1-2
TGCAGTGCTTACAGCCACTATGGCTACACCTTC
CSAYSHYGYTF
>.|.|TRBV9|TRBJ2-3
TGTGCCAGCAGCATAATAGGGGGGGCATCGGATACGCAGTATTTT
CASSIIGGASDTQYF
>.|.|TRBV19|TRBJ2-7
TGTGCCAGTAGTCTCAAGGACGGACTATCCTACGAGCAGTACTTC
CASSLKDGLSYEQYF
>TRBD2|.|TRBV9|TRBJ2-7
TGTGCCAGCAGCGAGGGAGCGGGGGGGAGCTACGAGCAGTACTTC
CASSEGAGGSYEQYF
>.|.|TRBV19|TRBJ2-5
TGTGCCAGCTCCTCAAGCTGGGAGACCCAGTACTTC
CASSSSWETQYF
>TRBD1|.|TRBV2|TRBJ1-1
TGTGCCAGTCGTCAGGACAGGGGAAACACTGAAGCTTTCTTT
CASRQDRGNTEAFF
>.|.|TRBV6-1|TRBJ2-5
TGTGCCAGCAGTGTTGGTGGGTCAGGGTGGCAAGAGACCCAGTACTTC
CASSVGGSGWQETQYF
>TRBD1|.|TRBV30|TRBJ1-1
TGTGCCTGGAGTGTACGTCTGGGACAGGGGGCGAACACTGAAGCTTTCTTT
CAWSVRLGQGANTEAFF